The 17 T cell receptor beta chains reported below all come from one sample, sequenced in a study of T cells in Graves' hyperthyroidism and ophthalmopathy. The TCR beta CDR3 regions underwent amplification using RNA transcripts as the source. Researchers ran a first-round RT-PCR on the TCR CDR3 using the HTBI primer set. TCRdb called the multiplex PCR reads again in MiXCR, with one record for every CDR3 protein. Among around 720,000 distinct CDR3 sequences listed, roughly a third were seen once. Sample: blood. Every receptor here comes from a middle-aged woman with Graves' hyperthyroidism.

The table lists this clonotype with many counts. The chain employs TRBV7-9 and TRBJ2-5; TRBD2 is a possible D gene (5 bases). The CDR3 spans 14 residues. Trimming took 2 bases from V and 4 from J, leaving 11 bases between them. CDR1 and CDR2 (germline): SEHNR, FQNEAQ (reference sequence). In DNA form, the CDR3 reads TGTGCCAGCAGCTTACAAGGAGGCCGAGAGACCCAGTACTTC. This translates into CASSLQGGRETQYF. The full variable domain, completed using reference TRBV7-9 and TRBJ2-5, is DTGVSQNPRHKITKRGQNVTFRCDPISEHNRLYWYRQTLGQGPEFLTYFQNEAQLEKSRLLSDRFSAERPKGSFSTLEIQRTEQGDSAMYLCASSLQGGRETQYFGPGTRLLVL.

This clonotype appeared a few times. The chain employs TRBV7-2 and TRBJ2-6, with TRBD1 matching 9 bases. Germline assignment: CDR1 SGHTA and CDR2 FQGNSA. The length of the CDR3 is 16 residues. Trimming removed 2 bases from V and 2 bases from J; junction bases left unmatched: 1. The chain's CDR3 is CASSLRTGAGANVLTF. In nucleotides, the CDR3 is TGTGCCAGCAGCTTAAGGACAGGGGCTGGGGCCAACGTCCTGACTTTC.

This clonotype has ten or more counts. The chain has TRBV6-5 and TRBJ1-4; no clear D gene. The CDR3 runs to 11 residues. Per the germline V gene, CDR1 is MNHEY and CDR2 is SVGAGI. V lost 8 bases to trimming and J lost 5 bases, with 6 bases between them. The CDR3 is CASGPNEKLFF. Written as DNA, the CDR3 is TGTGCCAGCGGACCGAATGAAAAACTGTTTTTT.

The J gene is TRBJ1-2, the V gene TRBV15; TRBD1 matches at 9 bases. The CDR3 loop spans 14 amino acids. Germline CDR1 and CDR2: LNHNV and YYDKDF (reference sequence). Trimming took 3 bases from V and 6 from J; bases not matched to a gene: 5. The CDR3 DNA reads TGTGCCACCAGCAGCTTGGGACAGGGCCATGGCTACACCTTC. Protein product: CATSSLGQGHGYTF.

There are many counts of this clonotype. The gene calls are TRBV12-3 or TRBV12-4 and TRBJ1-2; perhaps TRBD1 as D (6 bases). V gave up 6 bases and J gave up 8 bases, with 13 bases separating them. The CDR3 runs to 12 residues. CDR3 residues: CASSHSGQGYTF. The DNA of the CDR3 is TGTGCCAGCAGCCACTCAGGACAGGGCTACACCTTC.

This clonotype was counted at least ten times. This chain links TRBV19 with TRBJ1-3, with D maybe TRBD1 (6 bases). The CDR3 is made up of 17 amino acids. V was cut by 2 bases and J by 3 bases, with 17 bases left in between. Germline V CDR1 and CDR2: LNHDA, SQIVND (reference sequence). The CDR3, as DNA: TGTGCCAGTAGTATAATGGCCGAGACAGGATATGGAAACACCATATATTTT. Protein sequence: CASSIMAETGYGNTIYF.

Many counts were recorded for this clonotype. The CDR3 region is CASTFTASYNSPLHF. The CDR3 DNA is TGTGCCAGTACTTTCACGGCCTCCTATAATTCACCCCTCCACTTT. This chain connects TRBV19 to TRBJ1-6; D is unresolved. From germline, CDR1 is LNHDA and CDR2 SQIVND (reference sequence). The CDR3 is 15 amino acids. The ends were cut back, 7 bases at V and 0 bases at J, with 10 bases in the middle.

The J gene is TRBJ1-3, the V gene TRBV4-3, with no clear D. Germline values: CDR1 LGHNA, CDR2 YSLEER. The V end lost 0 bases, the J end lost 2 bases, and 14 bases lay between the germline ends. CDR3 length: 17 residues. CDR3 residues: CASSQELILFTGNTIYF. CDR3 bases: TGCGCCAGCAGCCAAGAACTTATTCTGTTTACTGGAAACACCATATATTTT.

This clonotype was counted a few times. The CDR3 coding sequence is TGTGCCATCGGGGGATCCGGGACAGTGACAGATACGCAGTATTTT. Its protein is CAIGGSGTVTDTQYF. V and J are TRBV10-3 and TRBJ2-3; 7 bases align to TRBD1. The CDR3 has 15 amino acids. From germline, CDR1 is ENHRY and CDR2 SYGVKD. After removal of 8 bases from V and 3 bases from J, the junction contained 11 bases not matched to a gene.

The rearrangement uses TRBV20-1 and TRBJ2-6; D ambiguous. Germline V CDR1 and CDR2: DFQATT, SNEGSKA (reference sequence). This CDR3 has 13 residues. V lost 0 bases and J 11 bases, leaving 11 bases between the germline ends. The CDR3 DNA sequence: TGCAGTGCTAGAGAATCCCGGGTCGACGTCCTGACTTTC. It is translated as CSARESRVDVLTF.

Note on this clonotype: A much bigger clone sits one base away, suggesting this may be a read error. This chain uses TRBV10-2 with TRBJ2-7; perhaps TRBD2 as D (6 bases). The CDR3 totals 11 residues. In germline, CDR1 is WSHSY, CDR2 SAAADI. V was cut by 8 bases and J by 9 bases, with 14 bases left in between. The CDR3 protein is CASGLSNVQYF. CDR3 nucleotide sequence: TGCGCCAGCGGACTATCAAACGTGCAGTACTTC.

The table lists this clonotype with a few counts. This chain uses TRBV20-1 with TRBJ1-6, with D maybe TRBD1 (5 bases). V lost 3 bases, J lost 9 bases, and 24 bases lay in between. The CDR3 spans 17 residues. Germline values: CDR1 DFQATT, CDR2 SNEGSKA (reference sequence). DNA of the CDR3: TGCAGTGCTAGGCCCGCCCGGGGCGGCTGGGAAAGTTCACCCCTCCACTTT. As protein: CSARPARGGWESSPLHF.

This clonotype was seen ten or more times. The chain joins TRBV2 to TRBJ1-1, with D possibly matching TRBD1 (6 bases). V was pared by 2 bases and J by 1 base, with 20 bases between. The germline V gene has CDR1 SNHLY and CDR2 FYNNEI. This CDR3 spans 18 amino acids. CDR3 amino acids: CASSERGAARTTNTEAFF. CDR3 sequence (DNA): TGTGCCAGCAGTGAAAGGGGGGCAGCCAGAACGACGAACACTGAAGCTTTCTTT.

This sequence joins TRBV12-3 or TRBV12-4 and TRBJ2-1; D possibly matches TRBD1 or TRBD2 (5 bases each). The ends were cut back, 5 bases at V and 0 bases at J, with 11 bases in the middle. The CDR3 contains 15 residues. The CDR3 DNA reads as TGTGCCAGCAGTGCTCGAGGGGTCTCCTACAATGAGCAGTTCTTC. Translated: CASSARGVSYNEQFF.

This clonotype has a count of ten or more. V usage is TRBV7-9 and J usage is TRBJ1-2; 9 positions match TRBD1. V lost 7 bases to trimming and J lost 4 bases; unmatched junction nucleotides: 4. The CDR3 consists of 13 residues. Germline-derived CDR1 and CDR2 are SEHNR and FQNEAQ (reference sequence). CDR3 sequence: CASNNRGLYGYTF. The CDR3 DNA reads as TGTGCCAGCAATAACAGGGGGCTCTATGGCTACACCTTC.

There are a few counts of this clonotype. One junction end disagrees with the germline gene, perhaps due to a read error. This chain uses TRBV5-1 with TRBJ2-7; D possibly uses TRBD1 or TRBD2 (6 bases each). This CDR3 has 12 residues. The germline V gene has CDR1 SGHRS and CDR2 YFSETQ. CDR3: CASEGGPYEQYF. The CDR3 DNA sequence: TGTGCCAGCGAGGGGGGTCCCTACGAGCAGTACTTC.

This clonotype showed up just a few times. The chain links TRBV6-6 to TRBJ1-5, with D possibly being TRBD1 (5 bases). In germline, CDR1 is MNHNY, CDR2 SVGAGI (reference sequence). V was clipped by 5 bases and J by 7 bases, with 15 bases between them. This CDR3 comprises 14 residues. The CDR3 protein is CASSTGFPYQPQHF. The CDR3 coding sequence is TGTGCCAGCAGTACAGGTTTCCCCTACCAGCCCCAGCATTTT.